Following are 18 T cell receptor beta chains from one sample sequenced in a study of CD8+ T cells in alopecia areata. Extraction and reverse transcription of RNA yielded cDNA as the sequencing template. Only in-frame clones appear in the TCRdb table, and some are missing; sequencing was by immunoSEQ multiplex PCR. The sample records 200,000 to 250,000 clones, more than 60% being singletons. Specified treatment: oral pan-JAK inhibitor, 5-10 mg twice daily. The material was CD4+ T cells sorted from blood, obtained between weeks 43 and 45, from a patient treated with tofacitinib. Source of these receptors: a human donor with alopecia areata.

This chain's CDR3 is CASSQGQAPGYEQYF. In DNA, the CDR3 is TGTGCCAGCAGCCAAGGACAGGCCCCGGGCTACGAGCAGTACTTC. The gene calls are TRBV14 and TRBJ2-7, with D tentatively TRBD1 (6 bases). Germline assignment: CDR1 SGHDN and CDR2 FVKESK. The CDR3 is made up of 15 amino acids. V was cut by 1 base and J by 3 bases, with 13 bases left in between. Complete variable domain (other parts from reference TRBV14 and TRBJ2-7): EAGVTQFPSHSVIEKGQTVTLRCDPISGHDNLYWYRRVMGKEIKFLLHFVKESKQDESGMPNNRFLAERTGGTYSTLKVQPAELEDSGVYFCASSQGQAPGYEQYFGPGTRLTVT.

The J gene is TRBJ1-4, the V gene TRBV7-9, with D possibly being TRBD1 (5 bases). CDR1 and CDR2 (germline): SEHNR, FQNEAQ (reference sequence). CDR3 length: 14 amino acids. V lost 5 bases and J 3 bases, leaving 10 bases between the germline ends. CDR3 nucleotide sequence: TGTGCCAGCAGCGGGGGGTTGTCTAATGAAAAACTGTTTTTT. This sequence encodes CASSGGLSNEKLFF. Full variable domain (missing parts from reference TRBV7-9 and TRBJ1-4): DTGVSQNPRHKITKRGQNVTFRCDPISEHNRLYWYRQTLGQGPEFLTYFQNEAQLEKSRLLSDRFSAERPKGSFSTLEIQRTEQGDSAMYLCASSGGLSNEKLFFGSGTQLSVL.

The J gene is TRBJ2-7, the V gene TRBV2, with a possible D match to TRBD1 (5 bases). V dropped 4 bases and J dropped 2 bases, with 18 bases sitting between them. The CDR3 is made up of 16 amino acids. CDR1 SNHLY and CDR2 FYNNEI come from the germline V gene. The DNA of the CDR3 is TGTGCCAGCAGTGGACAGACCCTAGGGCTAACCTACGAGCAGTACTTC. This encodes CASSGQTLGLTYEQYF.

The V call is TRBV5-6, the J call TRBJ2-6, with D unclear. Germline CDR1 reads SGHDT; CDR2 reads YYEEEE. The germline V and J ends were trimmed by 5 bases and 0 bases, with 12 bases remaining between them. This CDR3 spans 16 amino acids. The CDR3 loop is CASSFTSISGANVLTF. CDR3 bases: TGTGCCAGCAGTTTTACTTCGATCTCTGGGGCCAACGTCCTGACTTTC.

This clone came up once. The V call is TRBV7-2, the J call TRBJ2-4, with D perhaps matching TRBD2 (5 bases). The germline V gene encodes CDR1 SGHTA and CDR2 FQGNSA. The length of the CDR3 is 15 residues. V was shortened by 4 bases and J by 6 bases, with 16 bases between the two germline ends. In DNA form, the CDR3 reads TGTGCCAGCAGCTCCACCTCTAGCTCGAGAAACATTCAGTACTTC. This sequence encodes CASSSTSSSRNIQYF.

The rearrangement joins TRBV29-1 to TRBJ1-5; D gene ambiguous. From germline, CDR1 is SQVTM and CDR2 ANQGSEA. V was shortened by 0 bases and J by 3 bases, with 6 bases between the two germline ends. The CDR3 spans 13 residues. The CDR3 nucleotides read TGCAGCGTTGAAGATGGGTCCAATCAGCCCCAGCATTTT. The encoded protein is CSVEDGSNQPQHF.

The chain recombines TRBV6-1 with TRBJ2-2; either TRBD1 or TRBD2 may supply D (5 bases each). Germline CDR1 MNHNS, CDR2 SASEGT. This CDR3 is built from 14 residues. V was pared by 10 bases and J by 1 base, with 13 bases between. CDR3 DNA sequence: TGTGCCACCCGGGACGGCATGAACACCGGGGAGCTGTTTTTT. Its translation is CATRDGMNTGELFF.

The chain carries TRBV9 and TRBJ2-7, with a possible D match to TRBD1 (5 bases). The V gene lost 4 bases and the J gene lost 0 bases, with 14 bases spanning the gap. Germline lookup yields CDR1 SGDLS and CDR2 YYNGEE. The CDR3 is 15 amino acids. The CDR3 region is CASSRTADSSYEQYF. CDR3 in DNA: TGTGCCAGCAGCCGGACCGCCGACAGCTCCTACGAGCAGTACTTC.

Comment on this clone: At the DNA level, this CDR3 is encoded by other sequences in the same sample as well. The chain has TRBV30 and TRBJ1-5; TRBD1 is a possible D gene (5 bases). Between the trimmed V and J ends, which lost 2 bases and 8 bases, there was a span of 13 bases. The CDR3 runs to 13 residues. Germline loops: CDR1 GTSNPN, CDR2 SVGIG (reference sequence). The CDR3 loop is CAWSPGDVEPQHF. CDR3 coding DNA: TGTGCCTGGAGTCCGGGGGACGTGGAGCCCCAGCATTTT.

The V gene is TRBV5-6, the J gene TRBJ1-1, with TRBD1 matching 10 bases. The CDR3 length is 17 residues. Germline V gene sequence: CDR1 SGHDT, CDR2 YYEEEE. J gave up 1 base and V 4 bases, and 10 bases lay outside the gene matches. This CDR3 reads CASSPLGTGVWNTEAFF. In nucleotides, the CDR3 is TGTGCCAGCAGCCCACTAGGGACAGGGGTTTGGAACACTGAAGCTTTCTTT. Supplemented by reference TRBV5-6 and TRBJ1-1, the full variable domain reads DAGVTQSPTHLIKTRGQQVTLRCSPKSGHDTVSWYQQALGQGPQFIFQYYEEEERQRGNFPDRFSGHQFPNYSSELNVNALLLGDSALYLCASSPLGTGVWNTEAFFGQGTRLTVV.

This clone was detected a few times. The CDR3 DNA is TGTGCCAGCAGTCCCGGTGCGGGGGCTCTGCACATTCAGTACTTC. It specifies CASSPGAGALHIQYF. The rearrangement joins TRBV6-6 to TRBJ2-4; D possibly corresponds to TRBD2 (7 bases). Between the trimmed V and J ends, which lost 5 bases and 8 bases, there was a span of 19 bases. The CDR3 runs to 15 residues. Germline V gives CDR1 MNHNY, CDR2 SVGAGI (reference sequence).

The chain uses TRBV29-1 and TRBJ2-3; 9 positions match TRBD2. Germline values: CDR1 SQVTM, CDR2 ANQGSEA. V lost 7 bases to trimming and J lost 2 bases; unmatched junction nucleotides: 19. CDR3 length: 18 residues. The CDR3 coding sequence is TGCAGCGCCCTAGCAGGGAAAGGAGCGGGGGGACTCACAGATACGCAGTATTTT. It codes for CSALAGKGAGGLTDTQYF.

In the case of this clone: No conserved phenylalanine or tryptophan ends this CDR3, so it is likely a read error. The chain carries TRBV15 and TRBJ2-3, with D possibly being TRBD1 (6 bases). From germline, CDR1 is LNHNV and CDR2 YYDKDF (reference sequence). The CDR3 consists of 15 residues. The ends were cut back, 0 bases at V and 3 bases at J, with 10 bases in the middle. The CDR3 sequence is CATSREQGTTDTQYL. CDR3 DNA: TGTGCCACCAGCAGAGAGCAGGGGACGACAGATACGCAGTATCTT.

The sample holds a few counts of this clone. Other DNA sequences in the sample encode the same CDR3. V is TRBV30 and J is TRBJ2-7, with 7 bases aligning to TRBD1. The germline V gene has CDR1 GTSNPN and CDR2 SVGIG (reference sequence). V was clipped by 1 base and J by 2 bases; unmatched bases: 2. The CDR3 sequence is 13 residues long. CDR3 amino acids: CAWSGDRTYEQYF. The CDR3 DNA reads TGTGCCTGGAGTGGGGACAGAACCTACGAGCAGTACTTC.

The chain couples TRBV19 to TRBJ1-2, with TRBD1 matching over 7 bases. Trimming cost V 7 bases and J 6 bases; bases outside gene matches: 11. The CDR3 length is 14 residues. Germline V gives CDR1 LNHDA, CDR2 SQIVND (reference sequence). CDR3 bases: TGTGCCAGTACTCCATTCGACAGGGAGGATGGCTACACCTTC. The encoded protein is CASTPFDREDGYTF.

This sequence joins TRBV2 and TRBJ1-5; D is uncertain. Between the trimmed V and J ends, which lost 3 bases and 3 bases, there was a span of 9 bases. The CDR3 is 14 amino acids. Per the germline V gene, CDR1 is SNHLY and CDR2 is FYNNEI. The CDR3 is CASSEGSNNQPQHF. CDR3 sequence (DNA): TGTGCCAGCAGTGAGGGGAGCAACAATCAGCCCCAGCATTTT.

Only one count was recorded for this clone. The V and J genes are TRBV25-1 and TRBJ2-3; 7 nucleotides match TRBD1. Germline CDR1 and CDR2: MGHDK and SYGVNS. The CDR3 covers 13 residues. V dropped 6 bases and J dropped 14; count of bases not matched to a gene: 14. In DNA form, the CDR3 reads TGTGCCAGCAGCGTAAAAGGGGTGACAGGGACGTATTTT. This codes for CASSVKGVTGTYF.

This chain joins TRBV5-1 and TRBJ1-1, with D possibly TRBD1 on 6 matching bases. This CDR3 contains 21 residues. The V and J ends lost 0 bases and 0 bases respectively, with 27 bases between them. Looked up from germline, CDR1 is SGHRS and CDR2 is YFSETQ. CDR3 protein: CASSLARGRGILAKMNTEAFF. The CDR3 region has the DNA TGCGCCAGCAGCTTGGCCCGGGGGCGAGGGATATTAGCCAAAATGAACACTGAAGCTTTCTTT.